Below, 25 T cell receptor beta chains from the same sample are listed, as sequenced in a study of blood T cell repertoires in COVID-19. Profiling relied on immunoSEQ multiplex PCR, and the TCRdb table lists in-frame clones only, not all of them. The profile shows around 260,000 clones, 80% to 90% of them singletons. Specimen: PBMCs or T cells enriched from blood (not recorded which). The source is a man under 40 with acute COVID-19.

The rearrangement uses TRBV28 and TRBJ2-7; no clear D gene. The V end lost 6 bases, the J end lost 7 bases, and 10 bases lay between the germline ends. This CDR3 contains 11 residues. CDR1 MDHEN and CDR2 SYDVKM come from the germline V gene. CDR3 residues: CASSSPVEQYV. In DNA, the CDR3 is TGTGCCAGCAGCTCCCCGGTTGAGCAGTACGTC.

The rearrangement links TRBV9 to TRBJ2-1; tentatively, D is TRBD1 (5 bases). Looked up from germline, CDR1 is SGDLS and CDR2 is YYNGEE. Trimming took off 3 bases at V and 12 bases at J, with 16 bases between the two ends. This CDR3 is built from 13 residues. CDR3 region: CASSEHQGPRQFF. CDR3 bases: TGTGCCAGCAGCGAACACCAGGGCCCAAGGCAGTTCTTC.

This clone was counted at least ten times. The CDR3 DNA sequence: TGTGCCAGCAGCCGTGCTAGCGGCGCCTACGAGCAGTACGTC. This sequence encodes CASSRASGAYEQYV. The genes are TRBV5-5 and TRBJ2-7; the match to TRBD2 covers 7 bases. The CDR3 contains 14 residues. Per the germline V gene, CDR1 is SGHKS and CDR2 is YYEKEE (reference sequence). The V gene end was trimmed by 4 bases and the J gene end by 2 bases; junction bases not matched to a gene: 6.

The gene calls are TRBV14 and TRBJ2-1, with a tentative D call TRBD1 (5 bases). Trimming took 4 bases from V and 9 from J, leaving 13 bases between them. Germline CDR1 reads SGHDN; CDR2 reads FVKESK. The CDR3 covers 13 residues. The CDR3 DNA reads TGTGCCAGCAGCCTCCAGGGATGGGGTGAGCAGTTCTTC. Encoded protein: CASSLQGWGEQFF.

This clone has just a few counts. This chain uses TRBV24-1 with TRBJ1-2, with D perhaps TRBD1 (6 bases). This CDR3 region has 14 residues. Germline CDR1 is KGHDR and CDR2 is SFDVKD. The V gene lost 4 bases and the J gene lost 5 bases, with 13 bases spanning the gap. The CDR3 is CATSDPHTGYGYTF. The CDR3, as DNA: TGTGCCACCAGTGACCCCCATACAGGGTATGGCTACACCTTC.

The chain combines TRBV19 with TRBJ1-5; maybe TRBD1 (6 bases). Looked up from germline, CDR1 is LNHDA and CDR2 is SQIVND (reference sequence). Trimming shortened V by 7 bases and J by 4 bases, and 14 bases separated the two germline ends. This CDR3 comprises 14 residues. CDR3 region: CASILSGQNQPQHF. In DNA form, the CDR3 reads TGTGCCAGTATTTTATCGGGACAAAATCAGCCCCAGCATTTT.

The rearrangement links TRBV19 to TRBJ1-6; weak D call: TRBD1 (5 bases). The V end lost 7 bases, the J end lost 10 bases, and 17 bases lay between the germline ends. This CDR3 has 14 residues. Germline V CDR1 and CDR2: LNHDA, SQIVND (reference sequence). The CDR3 sequence is CASTPFGGNSPLHF. The CDR3 nucleotides are TGTGCCAGTACTCCCTTCGGGGGGAACTCACCCCTCCACTTT.

The chain is built from TRBV2 and TRBJ1-5; D is unclear. CDR3 length: 13 residues. The ends were cut back, 7 bases at V and 6 bases at J, with 13 bases in the middle. Germline V lookup: CDR1 SNHLY, CDR2 FYNNEI. In DNA form, the CDR3 reads TGTGCCAGCAATCCGACGTCGGGTCAGCCCCAGCATTTT. Translating gives CASNPTSGQPQHF.

This sequence joins TRBV29-1 and TRBJ2-5; D may be TRBD1 (6 bases). This CDR3 is 13 amino acids long. V was cut by 1 base and J by 2 bases, with 8 bases left in between. Germline loops: CDR1 SQVTM, CDR2 ANQGSEA. CDR3 in amino acids: CSVEVGAQETQYF. DNA for the CDR3: TGCAGCGTTGAAGTGGGGGCTCAAGAGACCCAGTACTTC.

CDR3 amino acids: CAASRDSTYEQYV. The CDR3 DNA reads as TGTGCCGCCTCGCGGGACAGCACCTACGAGCAGTACGTC. The J gene is TRBJ2-7, the V gene TRBV6-5; weak D call: TRBD1 (7 bases). Germline CDR1 is MNHEY and CDR2 is SVGAGI. The CDR3 totals 13 residues. With 11 bases removed from V and 2 bases from J, the gap between germline ends came to 16 bases.

Concerning this clone itself: The junction departs from the called germline gene at one end, perhaps through a read error. The chain is built from TRBV5-1 and TRBJ2-2; 7 bases line up with TRBD2. From germline, CDR1 is SGHRS and CDR2 YFSETQ. This CDR3 is built from 14 residues. The CDR3: CASSPTGGTGELFF. The DNA for the CDR3 is TGTGCCAGCAGCCCGACGGGAGGAACCGGGGAGCTGTTTTTT.

This clone was counted a single time. This chain joins TRBV29-1 and TRBJ1-2; no definite D call. Trimming pared 4 bases from V and 6 bases from J, leaving 12 bases between. Germline values: CDR1 SQVTM, CDR2 ANQGSEA. The CDR3 runs to 12 residues. CDR3 nucleotides: TGCAGCGTTGTGTTGAGGGCAGATGGCTACACCTTC. As protein: CSVVLRADGYTF.

This clone showed up just a few times. The CDR3 sequence: CASSQPTSSGANVLTF. The DNA of the CDR3 is TGTGCCAGCAGCCAACCAACCAGCTCTGGGGCCAACGTCCTGACTTTC. The rearrangement uses TRBV7-9 and TRBJ2-6; no firm D call. CDR1 SEHNR and CDR2 FQNEAQ come from the germline V gene (reference sequence). V was pared by 5 bases and J by 0 bases, with 11 bases between. This CDR3 has 16 residues.

The genes are TRBV28 and TRBJ1-2, with D perhaps TRBD1 (6 bases). The CDR3 has 12 residues. Trimming cost V 4 bases and J 7 bases, with 10 bases left between them. CDR1 and CDR2 from the germline V gene are MDHEN and SYDVKM. CDR3 sequence: CASSSNRAGYTF. CDR3 nucleotides: TGTGCCAGCAGTTCCAACAGGGCTGGCTACACCTTC.

This sequence joins TRBV27 and TRBJ1-4; TRBD1 matches 7 bases. Germline-derived CDR1 and CDR2 are MNHEY and SMNVEV (reference sequence). The CDR3 has 16 residues. With V trimmed by 3 bases and J by 8 bases, 12 bases remained unmatched. The CDR3 region has the DNA TGTGCCAGCAGTTTCCTAGGGGGCCGGGGTGACGAAAAACTGTTTTTT. Amino acids: CASSFLGGRGDEKLFF.

The genes are TRBV7-2 and TRBJ1-1; D might be TRBD1 (5 bases). V was clipped by 7 bases and J by 1 base, with 13 bases between them. The CDR3 sequence is 14 residues long. Germline V CDR1 and CDR2: SGHTA, FQGNSA. CDR3 region: CASTFSGKNTEAFF. DNA of the CDR3: TGTGCCAGCACCTTCTCAGGGAAGAACACTGAAGCTTTCTTT.

V gene TRBV19 combines with J gene TRBJ2-6, with 7 positions matching TRBD2. CDR1 is LNHDA and CDR2 is SQIVND in the germline V gene (reference sequence). This CDR3 is built from 15 residues. V was pared by 7 bases and J by 0 bases, with 3 bases of the junction left unmatched. Here the CDR3 reads CASTSGSSGANVLTF. CDR3 in DNA: TGTGCCAGTACTAGCGGTAGCTCTGGGGCCAACGTCCTGACTTTC.

The chain is built from TRBV3-1 (or the pseudogene TRBV3-2) and TRBJ1-3; 10 bases are a match to TRBD1. This CDR3 comprises 13 residues. Germline trimming cut 8 bases from V and 8 bases from J; bases unmatched to any gene: 6. CDR1 and CDR2 from the germline V gene are LGHDT and YNNKEL (reference sequence). The CDR3 nucleotides read TGTGCCAGCTCAGACAGGGGGCCGGACACCATATATTTT. Translation gives CASSDRGPDTIYF.

This clone was observed a few times. The V and J genes are TRBV19 and TRBJ1-4; D is unresolved. V lost 8 bases to trimming and J lost 5 bases, with 6 bases between them. CDR1 and CDR2 (germline): LNHDA, SQIVND (reference sequence). CDR3 length: 11 residues. The CDR3 reads CASGENEKLFF. The CDR3, as DNA: TGTGCCAGTGGGGAGAATGAAAAACTGTTTTTT. The entire variable domain, with the rest obtained from reference TRBV19 and TRBJ1-4, is as follows: DGGITQSPKYLFRKEGQNVTLSCEQNLNHDAMYWYRQDPGQGLRLIYYSQIVNDFQKGDIAEGYSVSREKKESFPLTVTSAQKNPTAFYLCASGENEKLFFGSGTQLSVL.

V usage is TRBV4-3 and J usage is TRBJ2-1, with D possibly matching TRBD1 (5 bases). Trimming shortened V by 1 base and J by 8 bases, and 12 bases separated the two germline ends. The CDR3 consists of 14 residues. Germline CDR1 reads LGHNA; CDR2 reads YSLEER. The CDR3 reads CASSQGFRDDEQFF. In DNA form, the CDR3 reads TGCGCCAGCAGCCAAGGGTTCAGGGATGATGAGCAGTTCTTC.

This chain links TRBV27 with TRBJ2-3, with D perhaps TRBD2 (5 bases). Trimming took 8 bases from V and 7 from J, leaving 10 bases between them. This CDR3 has 11 residues. Germline loops: CDR1 MNHEY, CDR2 SMNVEV (reference sequence). CDR3 protein: CASFRGNTQYF. CDR3 DNA sequence: TGTGCCAGCTTCCGGGGTAATACGCAGTATTTT.

The chain combines TRBV28 with TRBJ2-5, with D perhaps matching TRBD1 (6 bases). Germline V gene sequence: CDR1 MDHEN, CDR2 SYDVKM. With 8 bases removed from V and 9 bases from J, the gap between germline ends came to 25 bases. The length of the CDR3 is 15 residues. In DNA, the CDR3 is TGTGCCAGCGGATCCTTCTTAGGACAGAGAGTTTCCCAGTACTTC. Its protein is CASGSFLGQRVSQYF.

The chain combines TRBV11-3 with TRBJ1-4, with a tentative D call TRBD1 (5 bases). V gave up 5 bases and J gave up 0 bases, with 10 bases separating them. The CDR3 is made up of 15 amino acids. Germline V lookup: CDR1 SGHNT, CDR2 YENEEA. The CDR3 sequence is CASSGGGATNEKLFF. The CDR3 DNA is TGTGCCAGCAGCGGCGGGGGGGCAACTAATGAAAAACTGTTTTTT.

CDR3 in DNA: TGTGCCAGCAGCTTGAACAGGGGCGCCCACTATGGCTACACCTTC. It translates to CASSLNRGAHYGYTF. The genes are TRBV13 and TRBJ1-2; TRBD1 matches 7 bases. V shed 3 bases and J 3 bases; nucleotides not matched to a gene: 7. The CDR3 is 15 residues long. Germline CDR1 PRHDT, CDR2 FYEKMQ (reference sequence).

V and J are TRBV27 and TRBJ1-3, with D unclear. V lost 6 bases, J lost 4 bases, and 10 bases lay in between. The CDR3 runs to 13 residues. Germline assignment: CDR1 MNHEY and CDR2 SMNVEV (reference sequence). This CDR3 reads CASSDKKGNTIYF. CDR3 in DNA: TGTGCCAGCAGCGACAAGAAGGGAAACACCATATATTTT.